A selection of T cell receptor beta chains follows, all from one sample in a study of identical twins. TCRdb redid the calling of the 5' RACE reads with MiXCR, one entry per CDR3 protein. The sample has 500,000 to 550,000 distinct CDR3 sequences, approximately 22% seen once. These records were also assigned to another study, of T cells expressing NK-cell markers.

The sequencing input was CD4+ T cells sorted from blood. Receptors were obtained from a woman aged 18-29 years in good health. The CDR3 runs from the conserved cysteine through the conserved F or W. D genes are given only for firm matches. For some rows the clone size is stated as once, few or many, or as a class when expanded; others skip it.

D	J	V	size	CDR3	DNA
.	TRBJ1-5	TRBV20-1	.	CSARPDTSNQPQHF	TGCAGTGCTAGACCTGACACGAGCAATCAGCCCCAGCATTTT
.	TRBJ1-2	TRBV10-3	.	CAISPNRVDYGYTF	TGTGCCATCAGCCCTAACAGGGTGGACTATGGCTACACCTTC
.	TRBJ2-7	TRBV21-1	few	CASSKRVFTYEQYF	TGTGCCAGCAGCAAGAGGGTTTTTACCTACGAGCAGTACTTC
.	TRBJ1-5	TRBV15	.	CATSRDLVWRHNQPQHF	TGTGCCACCAGCAGAGACTTAGTTTGGCGGCACAATCAGCCCCAGCATTTT
.	TRBJ2-1	TRBV20-1	.	CSARDPRAYNEQFF	TGCAGTGCTAGAGATCCGCGGGCCTACAATGAGCAGTTCTTC
TRBD1	TRBJ1-1	TRBV6-6	many	CASSTGGTEAFF	TGTGCCAGCAGCACAGGGGGCACTGAAGCTTTCTTT
.	TRBJ2-7	TRBV5-1	.	CASSRGGGTYEQYF	TGCGCCAGCAGCCGGGGTGGGGGGACCTACGAGCAGTACTTC
.	TRBJ2-1	TRBV7-2	once	CASTLGGNNEQFF	TGTGCCAGCACCCTGGGCGGGAACAATGAGCAGTTCTTC
.	TRBJ1-3	TRBV3-1	few	CASGLHSGNTIYF	TGTGCCAGCGGCCTTCACTCTGGAAACACCATATATTTT
.	TRBJ2-5	TRBV10-3	.	CAISGGRGETQYF	TGTGCCATCAGTGGCGGCAGGGGAGAGACCCAGTACTTC
.	TRBJ1-2	TRBV6-1	few	CASSDDSRIYGYTF	TGTGCCAGCAGTGACGACAGCCGGATCTATGGCTACACCTTC
TRBD2	TRBJ2-6	TRBV28	.	CASTPGGSGANVLTF	TGTGCCAGCACCCCCGGGGGGTCTGGGGCCAACGTCCTGACTTTC
.	TRBJ1-6	TRBV20-1	.	CSSQASSYNSPLHF	TGCAGTTCCCAGGCCTCCTCCTATAATTCACCCCTCCACTTT
.	TRBJ2-7	TRBV7-2	few	CASSLKSSRGEHEQYF	TGTGCCAGCAGCTTAAAATCCAGCAGGGGAGAGCACGAGCAGTACTTC
.	TRBJ1-2	TRBV5-1	few	CASSSDRLSYGYTF	TGCGCCAGCAGCTCGGATAGGCTTAGCTATGGCTACACCTTC
.	TRBJ1-6	TRBV2	few	CASSEAGAPLHF	TGTGCCAGCAGTGAAGCAGGGGCCCCCCTCCACTTT
TRBD2	TRBJ2-3	TRBV29-1	.	CSVEKQGAIPSGSGDTQYF	TGCAGCGTTGAAAAGCAGGGGGCAATCCCTAGCGGGAGTGGTGATACGCAGTATTTT
.	TRBJ2-7	TRBV20-1	few	CSARAETTTYEQYF	TGCAGTGCTAGAGCTGAGACTACGACATACGAGCAGTACTTC
TRBD2	TRBJ2-1	TRBV18	.	CASSPLPSGEYNEQFF	TGTGCCAGCTCACCCCTTCCTAGCGGGGAGTACAATGAGCAGTTCTTC
.	TRBJ1-2	TRBV5-5	.	CASSRRGGQVGYGYTF	TGTGCCAGCAGCCGACGAGGGGGGCAAGTTGGCTATGGCTACACCTTC
.	TRBJ2-2	TRBV29-1	.	CSVVKGRQGVPGELFF	TGCAGCGTTGTTAAGGGGCGGCAGGGTGTGCCCGGGGAGCTGTTTTTT
TRBD1	TRBJ1-1	TRBV29-1	.	CSVGDRLNTEAFF	TGCAGCGTGGGGGACAGGTTGAACACTGAAGCTTTCTTT
.	TRBJ1-5	TRBV7-2	few	CASSGAYQPQHF	TGTGCCAGCAGCGGGGCTTATCAGCCCCAGCATTTT
.	TRBJ2-4	TRBV20-1	few	CSASGIAKNIQYF	TGCAGTGCTAGTGGGATCGCCAAAAACATTCAGTACTTC
TRBD2	TRBJ2-7	TRBV9	.	CASSLEGGASVYEQYF	TGTGCCAGCAGCTTGGAGGGAGGGGCTAGCGTTTACGAGCAGTACTTC
.	TRBJ2-7	TRBV7-8	many	CASSLTTSFSYEQYF	TGTGCCAGCAGCTTAACGACATCTTTCTCCTACGAGCAGTACTTC
TRBD1	TRBJ1-6	TRBV20-1	.	CSAHLPGQRNSPLHF	TGCAGTGCTCATCTTCCGGGACAGCGAAATTCACCCCTCCACTTT
TRBD2	TRBJ2-1	TRBV29-1	.	CSVEGLAGGPSYNEQFF	TGCAGCGTTGAAGGGCTAGCGGGAGGGCCCTCCTACAATGAGCAGTTCTTC
.	TRBJ2-2	TRBV4-1	.	CASSQDGRAANTGELFF	TGCGCCAGCAGCCAAGATGGTCGGGCGGCGAACACCGGGGAGCTGTTTTTT
.	TRBJ1-2	TRBV7-9	.	CASSRDNIRYTF	TGTGCCAGCAGCCGGGACAATATTCGCTACACCTTC
.	TRBJ2-1	TRBV3-1	.	CASSPPWNEQFF	TGTGCCAGCAGCCCCCCCTGGAATGAGCAGTTCTTC
.	TRBJ2-3	TRBV20-1	many	CSARGGTDTQYF	TGCAGTGCTAGAGGGGGCACAGATACGCAGTATTTT
.	TRBJ2-7	TRBV11-3	few	CASSPKTYEQYF	TGTGCCAGCAGCCCGAAGACCTACGAGCAGTACTTC
.	TRBJ2-5	TRBV4-3	once	CASSQRGQGGETQYF	TGCGCCAGCAGCCAGCGGGGGCAAGGAGGGGAGACCCAGTACTTC
.	TRBJ1-2	TRBV5-1	.	CASSLGETNYGYTF	TGCGCCAGCAGCTTGGGGGAAACCAACTATGGCTACACCTTC
.	TRBJ1-3	TRBV2	.	CASKGDNGNTIYF	TGTGCCAGCAAGGGGGACAATGGAAACACCATATATTTT
.	TRBJ1-3	TRBV20-1	few	CSAAARGFSGNTIYF	TGCAGTGCGGCCGCTAGGGGATTCTCTGGAAACACCATATATTTT
.	TRBJ2-5	TRBV29-1	few	CSVEEGALGETQYF	TGCAGCGTTGAAGAAGGGGCGCTAGGAGAGACCCAGTACTTC
.	TRBJ2-2	TRBV7-2	few	CASSLVWGQAAGELFF	TGTGCCAGCAGCTTAGTATGGGGGCAGGCCGCCGGGGAGCTGTTTTTT
.	TRBJ2-7	TRBV7-9	few	CASSSWGRTYEQYF	TGTGCCAGCAGCTCGTGGGGTCGGACCTACGAGCAGTACTTC
.	TRBJ2-3	TRBV20-1	.	CSASEGDTQYF	TGCAGTGCGTCCGAGGGAGATACGCAGTATTTT
TRBD2	TRBJ2-1	TRBV20-1	.	CSASESGRSGILYNEQFF	TGCAGTGCTAGTGAGTCAGGGAGAAGCGGGATCTTATACAATGAGCAGTTCTTC
.	TRBJ2-7	TRBV9	.	CASSVAGVNHEQYF	TGTGCCAGCAGCGTAGCGGGAGTCAACCACGAGCAGTACTTC
.	TRBJ2-1	TRBV12-3/TRBV12-4	many	CASSPRDVLVF	TGTGCCAGCAGTCCCCGGGATGTACTTGTCTTC
TRBD1	TRBJ1-1	TRBV10-3	many	CATRQGRTEAFF	TGTGCCACTAGACAGGGAAGGACCGAAGCTTTCTTT
TRBD2	TRBJ2-1	TRBV5-4	.	CAGRDGPNNEQFF	TGTGCCGGGAGGGACGGACCAAACAATGAGCAGTTCTTT
TRBD2	TRBJ2-1	TRBV20-1	.	CSATRTSGSNEQFF	TGCAGTGCTACTAGGACTAGCGGGAGTAATGAGCAGTTCTTC
.	TRBJ1-1	TRBV29-1	many	CSVRDTNTEAFF	TGCAGCGTCCGGGACACGAACACTGAAGCTTTCTTT
TRBD1	TRBJ2-7	TRBV5-1	.	CASSLGQGKQYF	TGCGCCAGCAGCTTGGGACAGGGGAAGCAGTACTTC
.	TRBJ2-3	TRBV12-3/TRBV12-4	.	CASSLAFAGTDTQYF	TGTGCCAGCAGTTTAGCGTTTGCTGGCACAGATACGCAGTATTTT